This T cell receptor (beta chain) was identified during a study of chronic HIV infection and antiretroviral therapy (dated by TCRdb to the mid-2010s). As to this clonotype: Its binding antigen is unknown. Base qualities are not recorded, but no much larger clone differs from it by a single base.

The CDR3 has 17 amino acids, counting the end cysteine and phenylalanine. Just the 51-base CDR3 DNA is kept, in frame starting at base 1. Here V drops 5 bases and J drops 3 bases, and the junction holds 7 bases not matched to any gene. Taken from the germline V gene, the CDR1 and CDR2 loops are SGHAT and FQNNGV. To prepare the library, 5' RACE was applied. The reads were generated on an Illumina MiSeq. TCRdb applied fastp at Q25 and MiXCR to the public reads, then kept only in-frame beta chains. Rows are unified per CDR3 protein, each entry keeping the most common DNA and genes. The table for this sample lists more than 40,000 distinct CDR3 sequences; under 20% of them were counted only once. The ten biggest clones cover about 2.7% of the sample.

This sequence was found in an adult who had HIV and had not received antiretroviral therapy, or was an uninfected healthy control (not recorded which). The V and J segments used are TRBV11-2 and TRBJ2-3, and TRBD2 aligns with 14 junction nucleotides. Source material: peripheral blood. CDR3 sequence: CASSLRLAGGITDTQYF. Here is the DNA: TGTGCCAGCAGCCTGAGACTAGCGGGAGGGATAACAGATACGCAGTATTTT.